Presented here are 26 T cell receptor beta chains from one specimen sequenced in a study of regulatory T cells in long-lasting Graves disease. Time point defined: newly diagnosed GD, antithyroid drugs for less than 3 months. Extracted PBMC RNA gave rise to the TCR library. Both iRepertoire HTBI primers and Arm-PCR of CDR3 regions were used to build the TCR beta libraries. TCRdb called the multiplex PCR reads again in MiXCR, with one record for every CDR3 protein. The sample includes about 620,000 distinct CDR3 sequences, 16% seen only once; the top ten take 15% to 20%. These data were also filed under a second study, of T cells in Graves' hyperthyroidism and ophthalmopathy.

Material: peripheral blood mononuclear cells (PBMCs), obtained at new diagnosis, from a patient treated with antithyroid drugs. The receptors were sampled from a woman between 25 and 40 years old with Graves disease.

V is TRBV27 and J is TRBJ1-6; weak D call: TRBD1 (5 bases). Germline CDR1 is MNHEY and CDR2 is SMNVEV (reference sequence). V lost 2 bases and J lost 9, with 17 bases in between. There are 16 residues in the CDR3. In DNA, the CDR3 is TGTGCCAGCAGTTTAGACCCCACAGGAACCCTTTCACCCCTCCACTTT. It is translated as CASSLDPTGTLSPLHF.

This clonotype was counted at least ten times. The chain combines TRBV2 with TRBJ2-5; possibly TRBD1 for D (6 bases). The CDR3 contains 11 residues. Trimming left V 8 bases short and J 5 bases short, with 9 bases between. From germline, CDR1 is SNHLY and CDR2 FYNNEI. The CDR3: CASWGLETQYF. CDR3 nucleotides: TGTGCCAGCTGGGGGCTGGAGACCCAGTACTTC.

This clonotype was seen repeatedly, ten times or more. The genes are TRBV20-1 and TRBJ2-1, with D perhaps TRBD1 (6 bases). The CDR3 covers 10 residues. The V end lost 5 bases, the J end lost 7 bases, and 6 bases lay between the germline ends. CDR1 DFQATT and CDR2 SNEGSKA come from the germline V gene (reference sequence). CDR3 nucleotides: TGCAGTGCTCAGGGGAATGAGCAGTTCTTC. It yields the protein CSAQGNEQFF.

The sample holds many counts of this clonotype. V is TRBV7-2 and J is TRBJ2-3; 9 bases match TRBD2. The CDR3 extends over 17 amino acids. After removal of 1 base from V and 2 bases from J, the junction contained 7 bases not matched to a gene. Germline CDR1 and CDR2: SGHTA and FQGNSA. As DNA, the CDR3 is TGTGCCAGCAGCTTAGTGGCGGGAGGGTATACCACAGATACGCAGTATTTT. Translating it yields CASSLVAGGYTTDTQYF.

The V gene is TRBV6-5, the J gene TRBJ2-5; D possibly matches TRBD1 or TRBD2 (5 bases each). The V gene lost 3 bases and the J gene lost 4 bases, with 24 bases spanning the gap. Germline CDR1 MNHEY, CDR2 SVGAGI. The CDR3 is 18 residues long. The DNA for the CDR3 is TGTGCCAGCAGTTATACCACCGGAAAGCCCGAGAGGGGAGAGACCCAGTACTTC. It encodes CASSYTTGKPERGETQYF.

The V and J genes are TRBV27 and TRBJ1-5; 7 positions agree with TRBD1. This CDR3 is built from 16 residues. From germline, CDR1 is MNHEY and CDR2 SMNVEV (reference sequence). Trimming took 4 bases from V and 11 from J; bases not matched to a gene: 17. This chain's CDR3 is CASSSTGTDGGRAQHF. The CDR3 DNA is TGTGCCAGCAGTTCGACGGGGACAGATGGGGGTCGGGCCCAGCATTTT.

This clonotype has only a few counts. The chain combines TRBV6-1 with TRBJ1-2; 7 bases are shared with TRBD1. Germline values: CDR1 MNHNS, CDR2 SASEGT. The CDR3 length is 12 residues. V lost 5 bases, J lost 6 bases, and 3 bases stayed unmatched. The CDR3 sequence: CASSQGGHGYTF. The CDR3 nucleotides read TGTGCCAGCAGTCAGGGGGGCCATGGCTACACCTTC.

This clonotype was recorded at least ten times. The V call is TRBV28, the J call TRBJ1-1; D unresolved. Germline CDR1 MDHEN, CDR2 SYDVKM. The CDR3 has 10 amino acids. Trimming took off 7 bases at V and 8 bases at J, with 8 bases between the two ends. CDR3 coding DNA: TGTGCCAGCAAGGGATCCGAAGCTTTCTTT. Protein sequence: CASKGSEAFF. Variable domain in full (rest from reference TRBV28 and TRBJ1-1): DVKVTQSSRYLVKRTGEKVFLECVQDMDHENMFWYRQDPGLGLRLIYFSYDVKMKEKGDIPEGYSVSREKKERFSLILESASTNQTSMYLCASKGSEAFFGQGTRLTVV.

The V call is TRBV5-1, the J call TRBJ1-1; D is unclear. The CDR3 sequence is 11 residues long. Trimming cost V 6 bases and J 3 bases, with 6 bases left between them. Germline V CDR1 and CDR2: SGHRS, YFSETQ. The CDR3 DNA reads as TGCGCCAGCAAGATGGACACTGAAGCTTTCTTT. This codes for CASKMDTEAFF.

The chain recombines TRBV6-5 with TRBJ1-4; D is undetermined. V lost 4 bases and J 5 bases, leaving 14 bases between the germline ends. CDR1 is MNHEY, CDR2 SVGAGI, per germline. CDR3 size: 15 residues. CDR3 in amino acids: CASSFGLDPNEKLFF. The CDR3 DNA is TGTGCCAGCAGTTTCGGCCTAGACCCAAATGAAAAACTGTTTTTT.

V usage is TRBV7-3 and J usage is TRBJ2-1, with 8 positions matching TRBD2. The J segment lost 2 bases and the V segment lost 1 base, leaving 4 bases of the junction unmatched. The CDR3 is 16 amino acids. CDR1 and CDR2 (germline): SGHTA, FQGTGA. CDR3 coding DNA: TGTGCCAGCAGCTTAATCAGTAGCGGGACCTACAATGAGCAGTTCTTC. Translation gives CASSLISSGTYNEQFF.

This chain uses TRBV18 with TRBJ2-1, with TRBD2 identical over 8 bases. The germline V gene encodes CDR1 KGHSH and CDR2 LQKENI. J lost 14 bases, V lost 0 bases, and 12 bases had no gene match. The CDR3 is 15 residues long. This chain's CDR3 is CASSPPGELGTRKFF. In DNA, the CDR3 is TGTGCCAGCTCACCACCCGGGGAACTCGGGACTAGGAAGTTCTTC.

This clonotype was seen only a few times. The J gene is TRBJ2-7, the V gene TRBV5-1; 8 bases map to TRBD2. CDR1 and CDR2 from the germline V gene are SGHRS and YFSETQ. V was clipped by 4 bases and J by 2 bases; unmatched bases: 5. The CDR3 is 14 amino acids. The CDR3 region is CASSVTSEAYEQYF. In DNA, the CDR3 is TGCGCCAGCAGCGTGACTAGCGAGGCCTACGAGCAGTACTTC.

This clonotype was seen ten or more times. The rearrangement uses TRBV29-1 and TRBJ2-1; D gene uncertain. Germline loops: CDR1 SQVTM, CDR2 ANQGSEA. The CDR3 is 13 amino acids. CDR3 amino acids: CSRVEFSYNEQFF. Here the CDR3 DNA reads TGCAGTCGCGTGGAGTTCTCCTACAATGAGCAGTTCTTC.

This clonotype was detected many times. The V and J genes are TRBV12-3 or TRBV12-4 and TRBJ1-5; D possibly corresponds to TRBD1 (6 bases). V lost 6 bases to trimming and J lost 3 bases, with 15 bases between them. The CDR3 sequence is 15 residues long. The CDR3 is CASSADRHSNQPQHF. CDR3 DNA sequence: TGTGCCAGCAGCGCGGACAGACACTCCAATCAGCCCCAGCATTTT.

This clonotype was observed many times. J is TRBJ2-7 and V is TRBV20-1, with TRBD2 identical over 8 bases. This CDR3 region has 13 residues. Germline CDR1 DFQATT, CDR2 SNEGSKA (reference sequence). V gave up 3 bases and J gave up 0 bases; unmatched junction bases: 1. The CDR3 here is CSARSGSSYEQYF. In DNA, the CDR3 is TGCAGTGCTAGGAGCGGGAGCTCCTACGAGCAGTACTTC.

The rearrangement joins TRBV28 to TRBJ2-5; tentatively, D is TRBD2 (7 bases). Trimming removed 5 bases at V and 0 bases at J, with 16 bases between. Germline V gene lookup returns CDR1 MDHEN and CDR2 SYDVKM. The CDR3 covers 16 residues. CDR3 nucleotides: TGTGCCAGCAGTCCCGGCGGGGGCGGGTACCAAGAGACCCAGTACTTC. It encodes CASSPGGGGYQETQYF.

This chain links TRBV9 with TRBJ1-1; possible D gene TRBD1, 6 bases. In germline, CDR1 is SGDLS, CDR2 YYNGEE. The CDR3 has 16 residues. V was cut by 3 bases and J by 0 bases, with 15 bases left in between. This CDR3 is CASSARQVLLNTEAFF. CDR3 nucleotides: TGTGCCAGCAGCGCAAGACAGGTCCTATTGAACACTGAAGCTTTCTTT.

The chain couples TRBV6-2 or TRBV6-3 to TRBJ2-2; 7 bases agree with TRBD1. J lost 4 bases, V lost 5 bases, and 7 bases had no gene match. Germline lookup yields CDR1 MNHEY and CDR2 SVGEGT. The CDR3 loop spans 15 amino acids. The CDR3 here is CASSEPGGPTGELFF. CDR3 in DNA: TGTGCCAGCAGTGAACCAGGGGGACCCACCGGGGAGCTGTTTTTT.

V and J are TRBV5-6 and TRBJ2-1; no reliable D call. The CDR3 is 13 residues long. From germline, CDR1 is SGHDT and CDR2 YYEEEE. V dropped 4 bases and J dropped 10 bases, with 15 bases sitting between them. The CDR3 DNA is TGTGCCAGCAGCCTGCCCGACGGCCTAGAGCAGTTCTTC. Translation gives CASSLPDGLEQFF.

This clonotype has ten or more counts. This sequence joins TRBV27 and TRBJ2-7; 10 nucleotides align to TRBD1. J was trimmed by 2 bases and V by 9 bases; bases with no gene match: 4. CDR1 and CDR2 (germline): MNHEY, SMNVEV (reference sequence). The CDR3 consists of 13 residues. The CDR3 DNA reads TGTGCCAGTACCGGACAGGGGGCCTACGAGCAGTACTTC. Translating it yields CASTGQGAYEQYF.

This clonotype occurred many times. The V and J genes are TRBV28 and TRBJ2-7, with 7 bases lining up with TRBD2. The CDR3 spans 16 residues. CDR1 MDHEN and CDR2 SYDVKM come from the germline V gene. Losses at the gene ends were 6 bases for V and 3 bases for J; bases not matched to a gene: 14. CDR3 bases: TGTGCCAGCAGGGGGGGGACTGCTCAGAGGGGCTACGAGCAGTACTTC. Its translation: CASRGGTAQRGYEQYF.

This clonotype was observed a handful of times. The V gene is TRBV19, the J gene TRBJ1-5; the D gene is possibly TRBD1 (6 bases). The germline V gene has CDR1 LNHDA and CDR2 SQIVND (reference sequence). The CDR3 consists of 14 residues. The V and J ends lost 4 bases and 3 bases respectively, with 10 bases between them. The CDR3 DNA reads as TGTGCCAGTAGTAGAACAGGGTACAATCAGCCCCAGCATTTT. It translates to CASSRTGYNQPQHF.

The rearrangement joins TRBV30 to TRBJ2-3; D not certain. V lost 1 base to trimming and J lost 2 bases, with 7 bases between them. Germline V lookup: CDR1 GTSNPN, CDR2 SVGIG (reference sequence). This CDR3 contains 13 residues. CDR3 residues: CAWSEGNTDTQYF. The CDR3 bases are TGTGCCTGGAGTGAGGGCAACACAGATACGCAGTATTTT.

CDR3 nucleotide sequence: TGTGCCAGCAGCCAAGACAGGTCCACAGATACGCAGTATTTT. Its protein product is CASSQDRSTDTQYF. The V call is TRBV3-1, the J call TRBJ2-3; no clear D gene. Deletions cut 0 bases from V and 2 bases from J, with 6 bases between. Germline CDR1 reads LGHDT; CDR2 reads YNNKEL (reference sequence). There are 14 residues in the CDR3.

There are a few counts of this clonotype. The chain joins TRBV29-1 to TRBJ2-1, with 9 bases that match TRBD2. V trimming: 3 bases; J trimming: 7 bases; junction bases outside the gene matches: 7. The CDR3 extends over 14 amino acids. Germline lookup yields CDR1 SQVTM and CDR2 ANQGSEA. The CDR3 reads CSVDRSGRWNEQFF. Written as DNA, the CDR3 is TGCAGCGTTGACAGGAGCGGGAGGTGGAATGAGCAGTTCTTC.